This TCR beta chain appears in the sequencing data of a study of PD-L1 blockade in urothelial cancer. Whole-study context: At 3 weeks (second dose) and 6 weeks after starting treatment, blood was analyzed. Median blood clonality was around 0.086, with more than 75,000 unique TCRs.

The method was immunoSEQ multiplex PCR; TCRdb's version includes in-frame clones alone and lacks a portion of them. The data show about 91,000 clones, 90% seen once. The J segment lost 0 bases and the V segment lost 3 bases, leaving 7 bases of the junction unmatched. CDR3 length: 17 residues. CDR1 MNHNS and CDR2 SASEGT come from the germline V gene. Concerning this clone itself: Its target is unknown.

Findings and caveats of the study: Prediction of better survival came from below-median pretreatment blood TCR clonality.

The genes are TRBV6-1 and TRBJ1-4, with 7 positions matching TRBD1. The sequences come from PBMCs, collected around atezolizumab (anti-PD-L1) treatment. The sequence derives from a man in his sixties with urothelial cancer. For the CDR3, the DNA is TGTGCCAGCAGTGACCACAGGGGTTTCGCAACTAATGAAAAACTGTTTTTT. Its translation: CASSDHRGFATNEKLFF.